This T cell receptor (beta chain) appears in the sequencing data of a study of blood T cell repertoires in COVID-19. Whole-study context: The cDNA or gDNA used as material had been derived from T cells, B-cell-depleted T cells, or PBMCs.

V lost 6 bases, J lost 0 bases, and 4 bases stayed unmatched. Per germline, CDR1 MNHEY and CDR2 SVGAGI. The length of the CDR3 is 14 residues. In the authors' methods: Quantification of nucleated cells was approximated via reference gene primer amplification. Libraries were prepared by immunoSEQ multiplex PCR; TCRdb keeps only in-frame clonotypes and omits some of them. V, J and clone size are taken as reported in that table, and D and trimming were inferred from the DNA itself. The table has roughly 100,000 clones, more than 80% seen once; the top ten hold 12%. The sequence was collected from a human donor in a cohort sampled during active COVID-19. Sequencing was carried out using peripheral blood. The V call is TRBV6-5, the J call TRBJ2-7; 8 bases are a match to TRBD2. CDR3 nucleotides: TGTGCCAGCAGATTACTAGCGGACTCCTACGAGCAGTACTTC. Amino acid sequence: CASRLLADSYEQYF.